The 22 T cell receptor beta chains below come from one sample, sequenced in a study of shared clonotypes between healthy human individuals (dated by TCRdb to 2018 to 2020). Preparation of the library involved the immunoSEQ multiplex PCR assay. TCRdb re-hosts the immuneACCESS table, in-frame sequences only. Its copies lack some clones; in the studies checked, an unresolved V gene accounts for under half of them, and the cause for the rest is not known. This sample holds about 2.4 million clones; 93% were observed only once. Approximately 0.36% of the sample comes from the top ten. The sequenced material came from naive CD4+ T cells from PBMCs. The cell subset or site label of this sample denotes: CD45RA+ positively selected. Receptors originate from a man younger than 30 in good health. Some clones in this sample may be carry-over from other donors' samples.

This clone was detected a few times. The chain recombines TRBV2 with TRBJ1-2, with D hard to call. Germline lookup yields CDR1 SNHLY and CDR2 FYNNEI. Trimming stripped 1 base from V and 7 bases from J, with 7 bases between. This CDR3 contains 12 residues. The CDR3 protein is CASSEEGVGYTF. Here the CDR3 DNA reads TGTGCCAGCAGTGAAGAGGGCGTTGGCTACACCTTC. Combining the CDR3 with reference TRBV2 and TRBJ1-2 gives the whole variable domain EPEVTQTPSHQVTQMGQEVILRCVPISNHLYFYWYRQILGQKVEFLVSFYNNEISEKSEIFDDQFSVERPDGSNFTLKIRSTKLEDSAMYFCASSEEGVGYTFGSGTRLTVV.

This chain's CDR3 is CASRKPGQLSEAFF. Here the CDR3 DNA reads TGTGCCAGCAGGAAACCGGGACAGCTTTCTGAAGCTTTCTTT. The V and J genes are TRBV6-5 and TRBJ1-1, with 7 bases lining up with TRBD1. CDR1 and CDR2 from the germline V gene are MNHEY and SVGAGI. The CDR3 is made up of 14 amino acids. V was pared by 6 bases and J by 6 bases, with 10 bases of the junction left unmatched.

The J gene is TRBJ2-2, the V gene TRBV5-1; possible D gene TRBD2, 5 bases. CDR1 is SGHRS and CDR2 is YFSETQ in the germline V gene. V was clipped by 0 bases and J by 7 bases, with 19 bases between them. The CDR3 is made up of 17 amino acids. The CDR3 loop reads CASSLAGARAGVGELFF. In DNA form, the CDR3 reads TGCGCCAGCAGCTTGGCCGGCGCCCGGGCCGGGGTCGGGGAGCTGTTTTTT.

The V gene is TRBV2, the J gene TRBJ1-2, with a weak D call TRBD1 (6 bases). Trimming shortened V by 6 bases and J by 4 bases, and 15 bases separated the two germline ends. CDR1 and CDR2 (germline): SNHLY, FYNNEI. CDR3 length: 14 residues. CDR3 bases: TGTGCCAGCAGAATCACAGGGATTGGCTATGGCTACACCTTC. This codes for CASRITGIGYGYTF.

The DNA for the CDR3 is TGTGCCAGCAGTGAATTTCGCGAGGTGCTAGCGGGAGGGCATCGGATCCCACGACCCTACGAGCAGTACTTC. Translation: CASSEFREVLAGGHRIPRPYEQYF. The chain has TRBV6-1 and TRBJ2-7, with 12 positions matching TRBD2. Germline CDR1 reads MNHNS; CDR2 reads SASEGT. CDR3 length: 24 amino acids. The ends lost 2 bases at V and 2 bases at J; junction bases unmatched: 28.

The V call is TRBV5-8, the J call TRBJ1-3; D gene unclear. CDR3 size: 16 residues. Trimming shortened V by 4 bases and J by 0 bases, and 14 bases separated the two germline ends. The V gene's germline CDR1 is SGHTS and CDR2 YDEGEE. The DNA of the CDR3 is TGTGCCAGCAGCGTCGGGCAGACGAGCTCTGGAAACACCATATATTTT. It codes for CASSVGQTSSGNTIYF.

The chain employs TRBV30 and TRBJ2-6, with D uncertain. The germline CDR1 and CDR2 sequences are GTSNPN and SVGIG (reference sequence). The CDR3 extends over 16 amino acids. The V end was cut by 0 bases, the J end by 0 bases, with 9 bases between. CDR3 sequence reads: CAWSVRSSSGANVLTF. CDR3 nucleotide sequence: TGTGCCTGGAGTGTAAGATCTAGCTCTGGGGCCAACGTCCTGACTTTC.

The chain couples TRBV4-3 to TRBJ2-3; TRBD2 aligns across 9 bases. The germline gives CDR1 LGHNA, CDR2 YSLEER. CDR3 length: 16 amino acids. J gave up 4 bases and V 0 bases, and 5 bases lay outside the gene matches. In DNA, the CDR3 is TGCGCCAGCAGCCAAGATATGGCGGGAGGGGCAGATACGCAGTATTTT. Translated: CASSQDMAGGADTQYF.

To note about this clone: The same CDR3 is also encoded by other DNA sequences in this sample. The chain joins TRBV28 to TRBJ1-1; D not certain. There are 11 residues in the CDR3. The ends were cut back, 5 bases at V and 3 bases at J, with 4 bases in the middle. Germline CDR1 MDHEN, CDR2 SYDVKM. The CDR3 is CASSGYTEAFF. The CDR3 DNA reads as TGTGCCAGCAGTGGATACACTGAAGCTTTCTTT. Together with reference TRBV28 and TRBJ1-1, the CDR3 gives the full variable domain: DVKVTQSSRYLVKRTGEKVFLECVQDMDHENMFWYRQDPGLGLRLIYFSYDVKMKEKGDIPEGYSVSREKKERFSLILESASTNQTSMYLCASSGYTEAFFGQGTRLTVV.

The V and J genes are TRBV19 and TRBJ1-5, with TRBD1 matching over 7 bases. Germline CDR1 LNHDA, CDR2 SQIVND (reference sequence). The trim removed 4 bases at V and 0 bases at J, leaving 3 bases unmatched. The CDR3 contains 15 residues. CDR3 loop: CASSRGTVSNQPQHF. As DNA, the CDR3 is TGTGCCAGTAGTAGGGGGACAGTTAGCAATCAGCCCCAGCATTTT.

V is TRBV15 and J is TRBJ1-3, with a weak D call TRBD1 (5 bases). The CDR3 covers 17 residues. V dropped 3 bases and J dropped 4 bases, with 19 bases sitting between them. Germline loops: CDR1 LNHNV, CDR2 YYDKDF (reference sequence). The DNA for the CDR3 is TGTGCCACCAGCAGGGACTCACAGGAACTTTACGGAAACACCATATATTTT. It translates to CATSRDSQELYGNTIYF.

The chain employs TRBV5-6 and TRBJ2-7, with D possibly TRBD2 on 6 matching bases. Germline CDR1 SGHDT, CDR2 YYEEEE. This CDR3 is built from 15 residues. Trimming shortened V by 4 bases and J by 5 bases, and 19 bases separated the two germline ends. The CDR3 DNA is TGTGCCAGCAGCCCGCGGGGACTTCGCGCTGACGAGCAGTACTTC. This translates into CASSPRGLRADEQYF.

J is TRBJ2-7 and V is TRBV6-5, with TRBD1 matching 7 bases. The CDR3 is 12 amino acids. V gave up 7 bases and J gave up 6 bases; unmatched junction bases: 6. The germline V gene encodes CDR1 MNHEY and CDR2 SVGAGI. The CDR3 coding sequence is TGTGCCAGCACAGGGGGTAGGGGCGAGCAGTACTTC. Translation: CASTGGRGEQYF.

The rearrangement links TRBV30 to TRBJ2-1; 9 positions agree with TRBD2. The CDR3 is made up of 14 amino acids. The germline V gene encodes CDR1 GTSNPN and CDR2 SVGIG (reference sequence). After removal of 0 bases from V and 5 bases from J, the junction contained 2 bases not matched to a gene. The CDR3 coding sequence is TGTGCCTGGAGTGTGACTAGCGGAAACAATGAGCAGTTCTTC. Translated, it gives CAWSVTSGNNEQFF.

This clone appeared once. This chain connects TRBV10-3 to TRBJ1-2, with D possibly being TRBD1 (5 bases). Germline loops: CDR1 ENHRY, CDR2 SYGVKD. The CDR3 length is 14 residues. V was trimmed by 6 bases and J by 4 bases, leaving 15 bases between them. This CDR3 reads CAISPEGLIYGYTF. CDR3 bases: TGTGCCATCAGCCCCGAGGGGCTAATCTATGGCTACACCTTC.

The chain carries TRBV5-1 and TRBJ2-6; 7 nucleotides align to TRBD2. Germline CDR1 reads SGHRS; CDR2 reads YFSETQ. Trimming at V came to 0 bases and at J to 0 bases, leaving 3 bases not matched to a gene. This CDR3 comprises 17 residues. The CDR3 spells CASSLASSGSGANVLTF. In DNA, the CDR3 is TGCGCCAGCAGCTTGGCCTCTAGCGGCTCTGGGGCCAACGTCCTGACTTTC.

The J gene is TRBJ1-4, the V gene TRBV7-3; D unclear. CDR3 length equals 15 residues. Germline V gives CDR1 SGHTA, CDR2 FQGTGA. The V end lost 0 bases, the J end lost 13 bases, and 18 bases lay between the germline ends. This chain's CDR3 is CASSLTLASSRSLFF. The CDR3 nucleotides read TGTGCCAGCAGCTTAACGTTGGCCAGTTCCCGGTCACTGTTTTTT.

This clone occurred a few times. V gene TRBV7-3 combines with J gene TRBJ1-1; 8 nucleotides line up with TRBD1. V shed 5 bases and J 4 bases; nucleotides not matched to a gene: 0. This CDR3 region has 12 residues. The germline CDR1 and CDR2 sequences are SGHTA and FQGTGA. CDR3 residues: CASSTGGTEAFF. Here the CDR3 DNA reads TGTGCCAGCAGCACAGGGGGCACTGAAGCTTTCTTT.

The chain is built from TRBV28 and TRBJ1-5, with a tentative D call TRBD1 (5 bases). CDR1 and CDR2 (germline): MDHEN, SYDVKM. V was trimmed by 4 bases and J by 6 bases, leaving 16 bases between them. This CDR3 is built from 15 residues. DNA of the CDR3: TGTGCCAGCAGTTCCGGTACCCGGGGGGGTCAGCCCCAGCATTTT. It yields the protein CASSSGTRGGQPQHF.

The DNA for the CDR3 is TGTGCCAGCAGTTTACCAGACAGGGTTAGCAATCAGCCCCAGCATTTT. It translates to CASSLPDRVSNQPQHF. This sequence joins TRBV28 and TRBJ1-5, with 7 bases identical to TRBD1. The CDR3 has 16 amino acids. CDR1 and CDR2 (germline): MDHEN, SYDVKM. V lost 2 bases to trimming and J lost 0 bases; unmatched junction nucleotides: 4.

This chain connects TRBV4-1 to TRBJ1-1, with TRBD1 as a possible D gene (6 bases). Trimming took 4 bases from V and 4 from J, leaving 13 bases between them. The length of the CDR3 is 14 residues. Looked up from germline, CDR1 is MGHRA and CDR2 is YSYEKL. The CDR3 is CASSRDTGFTEAFF. In DNA, the CDR3 is TGCGCCAGCAGCCGGGATACAGGGTTCACTGAAGCTTTCTTT.

Here the CDR3 DNA reads TGTGCCAGCAGCGTAGAAGGACTGGAGCCCCAGCATTTT. Residues: CASSVEGLEPQHF. V usage is TRBV9 and J usage is TRBJ1-5; D gene uncertain. This CDR3 has 13 residues. V was trimmed by 0 bases and J by 8 bases, leaving 9 bases between them. Germline loops: CDR1 SGDLS, CDR2 YYNGEE.